Presented here are 20 T cell receptor beta chains from one specimen sequenced in a study of T cell responses to AZD1222 COVID-19 vaccine (dated by TCRdb to 2020 to 2023). The intended sense of this specimen's time point label: about 28 days (+/-7) after the second vaccine dose. Library method: the immunoSEQ multiplex PCR assay. TCRdb holds this immuneACCESS table with in-frame rearrangements only. Some clones are missing; in checked studies, unresolved V genes explain under half, and the rest has no known cause. The table for this sample lists about 130,000 clones; around 90% of them were counted only once. The top ten hold less than 1.3% of the sample. The sample consisted of peripheral blood, taken 28 days after the second AZD1222 dose. The source of these receptors is an adult who received the AZD1222 COVID-19 vaccine.

The V and J genes are TRBV28 and TRBJ1-3; possibly TRBD1 for D (5 bases). Germline V gene lookup returns CDR1 MDHEN and CDR2 SYDVKM. This CDR3 contains 16 residues. V shed 4 bases and J shed 1 base, with 14 bases lying between them. The CDR3 coding sequence is TGTGCCAGCAGTTCCCTTTCAGGGTGGTCTGGAAACACCATATATTTT. Protein sequence: CASSSLSGWSGNTIYF.

V gene TRBV2 combines with J gene TRBJ1-1; D ambiguous. Germline V gives CDR1 SNHLY, CDR2 FYNNEI. V lost 6 bases and J lost 1, with 3 bases in between. CDR3 length equals 11 residues. The CDR3 loop reads CASRENTEAFF. The CDR3, as DNA: TGTGCCAGCAGGGAGAACACTGAAGCTTTCTTT.

The chain combines TRBV29-1 with TRBJ1-5; 8 nucleotides align to TRBD1. The CDR3 is 13 amino acids. From germline, CDR1 is SQVTM and CDR2 ANQGSEA. The V and J ends lost 5 bases and 7 bases, in that order; junction bases with no gene match: 7. This CDR3 is CSVLTGVGQPQHF. The CDR3 coding sequence is TGCAGCGTTTTGACAGGGGTCGGGCAGCCCCAGCATTTT.

Concerning this clone itself: The same CDR3 can be traced to other DNA sequences in this sample. This chain uses TRBV5-1 with TRBJ2-5; D is unclear. CDR1 is SGHRS and CDR2 is YFSETQ in the germline V gene. The CDR3 length is 13 residues. V lost 0 bases to trimming and J lost 5 bases, with 8 bases between them. The CDR3 bases are TGCGCCAGCAGCTTGGTGGGAAGGGAGACCCAGTACTTC. Its translation: CASSLVGRETQYF.

This chain uses TRBV5-4 with TRBJ2-3; maybe TRBD1 (5 bases). V lost 1 base and J lost 1, with 10 bases in between. The CDR3 loop spans 15 amino acids. Germline V gene data show CDR1 as SGHNT and CDR2 as YYREEE (reference sequence). In nucleotides, the CDR3 is TGTGCCAGCAGCTTGAGCAGGGTGGGCACAGATACGCAGTATTTT. Its translation is CASSLSRVGTDTQYF.

The chain couples TRBV19 to TRBJ1-2, with 7 bases matching TRBD1. The CDR3 has 13 residues. V gave up 5 bases and J gave up 7 bases; unmatched junction bases: 7. Germline V gene sequence: CDR1 LNHDA, CDR2 SQIVND (reference sequence). CDR3 amino acids: CASSVKGAGGYTF. The CDR3 DNA reads as TGTGCCAGTAGTGTGAAGGGGGCGGGTGGCTACACCTTC.

The V gene is TRBV28, the J gene TRBJ2-3; a weak D match, TRBD2 (5 bases). In germline, CDR1 is MDHEN, CDR2 SYDVKM. V gave up 2 bases and J gave up 2 bases, with 14 bases separating them. The CDR3 covers 16 residues. The CDR3 DNA reads TGTGCCAGCAGTTTACTCCTCCGGGGAAACACAGATACGCAGTATTTT. It yields the protein CASSLLLRGNTDTQYF. Full variable domain (missing parts from reference TRBV28 and TRBJ2-3): DVKVTQSSRYLVKRTGEKVFLECVQDMDHENMFWYRQDPGLGLRLIYFSYDVKMKEKGDIPEGYSVSREKKERFSLILESASTNQTSMYLCASSLLLRGNTDTQYFGPGTRLTVL.

This sequence joins TRBV29-1 and TRBJ1-2; D not certain. The CDR3 extends over 13 amino acids. Germline V gene data show CDR1 as SQVTM and CDR2 as ANQGSEA. V lost 5 bases and J lost 7, with 17 bases in between. This chain's CDR3 is CSVQFQRVAGYTF. The DNA for the CDR3 is TGCAGCGTTCAGTTTCAGAGAGTGGCTGGCTACACCTTC.

The V call is TRBV7-8, the J call TRBJ1-5; TRBD1 aligns across 10 bases. This CDR3 has 15 residues. With 5 bases clipped from V and 7 bases from J, the junction kept 8 bases outside the gene matches. From germline, CDR1 is SGHVS and CDR2 FQNEAQ. CDR3 coding DNA: TGTGCCAGCAGCCCGGACAGGGGGGAAGGACAGCCCCAGCATTTT. It translates to CASSPDRGEGQPQHF.

The chain has TRBV24-1 and TRBJ1-5; 12 positions agree with TRBD1. Germline CDR1 is KGHDR and CDR2 is SFDVKD. V trimming: 2 bases; J trimming: 5 bases; junction bases outside the gene matches: 12. The CDR3 consists of 19 residues. The CDR3 DNA reads as TGTGCCACCAGTGATTCTCCCGGGACAGGGGGCGAATGGTATCAGCCCCAGCATTTT. The encoded protein is CATSDSPGTGGEWYQPQHF.

J is TRBJ1-2 and V is TRBV5-1; tentative D call: TRBD1 (5 bases). Germline CDR1 is SGHRS and CDR2 is YFSETQ. Trimming took 5 bases from V and 3 from J, leaving 14 bases between them. This CDR3 contains 14 residues. The CDR3 protein is CASRADSGDYGYTF. The CDR3 DNA follows: TGCGCCAGCAGGGCCGACAGCGGGGACTATGGCTACACCTTC. The full variable domain, its missing parts supplied by reference TRBV5-1 and TRBJ1-2, is KAGVTQTPRYLIKTRGQQVTLSCSPISGHRSVSWYQQTPGQGLQFLFEYFSETQRNKGNFPGRFSGRQFSNSRSEMNVSTLELGDSALYLCASRADSGDYGYTFGSGTRLTVV.

The CDR3 nucleotides are TGTGCCAGTCTTTCCGGGACTATGAACACCGGGGAGCTGTTTTTT. It codes for CASLSGTMNTGELFF. This chain connects TRBV2 to TRBJ2-2; 7 positions match TRBD2. V gave up 9 bases and J gave up 1 base; unmatched junction bases: 8. In germline, CDR1 is SNHLY, CDR2 FYNNEI. This CDR3 comprises 15 residues.

The chain couples TRBV29-1 to TRBJ2-2; 9 nucleotides match TRBD2. The V gene end was trimmed by 7 bases and the J gene end by 1 base; junction bases not matched to a gene: 7. CDR1 and CDR2 (germline): SQVTM, ANQGSEA. The CDR3 consists of 15 residues. The CDR3 DNA reads as TGCAGCGCCTGGGCGACTAGCGGGAACACCGGGGAGCTGTTTTTT. Translated: CSAWATSGNTGELFF.

The genes are TRBV11-2 and TRBJ1-1; D uncertain. Germline-derived CDR1 and CDR2 are SGHAT and FQNNGV. Deletions cut 3 bases from V and 6 bases from J, with 17 bases between. CDR3 size: 15 residues. The CDR3 loop is CASSFTFRAGSEAFF. CDR3 DNA sequence: TGTGCCAGCAGCTTTACCTTTCGGGCGGGATCTGAAGCTTTCTTT.

This clone is a singleton in its sample. In nucleotides, the CDR3 is TGTGCCAGCAGTTTAGGGCAGGGATTCGTTCAGCCCCAGCATTTT. Translating gives CASSLGQGFVQPQHF. The V and J genes are TRBV28 and TRBJ1-5; possible D gene TRBD1, 5 bases. Germline V gene data show CDR1 as MDHEN and CDR2 as SYDVKM. Trimming removed 2 bases at V and 6 bases at J, with 14 bases between. There are 15 residues in the CDR3. Filled out from reference TRBV28 and TRBJ1-5, the complete variable domain reads DVKVTQSSRYLVKRTGEKVFLECVQDMDHENMFWYRQDPGLGLRLIYFSYDVKMKEKGDIPEGYSVSREKKERFSLILESASTNQTSMYLCASSLGQGFVQPQHFGDGTRLSIL.

The chain recombines TRBV28 with TRBJ1-6; D is unclear. This CDR3 comprises 15 residues. Deletions cut 4 bases from V and 8 bases from J, with 15 bases between. The V gene's germline CDR1 is MDHEN and CDR2 SYDVKM. This chain's CDR3 is CASSSPGSGYSPLHF. In nucleotides, the CDR3 is TGTGCCAGCAGTTCCCCCGGGTCTGGTTATTCACCCCTCCACTTT.

J is TRBJ1-5 and V is TRBV9, with a weak D call TRBD1 (6 bases). Per germline, CDR1 SGDLS and CDR2 YYNGEE. CDR3 size: 14 residues. V lost 4 bases and J 4 bases, leaving 12 bases between the germline ends. Here the CDR3 reads CASSMGGVNQPQHF. CDR3 DNA: TGTGCCAGCAGCATGGGGGGCGTAAATCAGCCCCAGCATTTT.

The V and J genes are TRBV4-1 and TRBJ1-6; D not resolved. Deletions cut 1 base from V and 10 bases from J, with 11 bases between. The length of the CDR3 is 14 residues. Looked up from germline, CDR1 is MGHRA and CDR2 is YSYEKL. The CDR3 DNA sequence: TGCGCCAGCAGCCAAGCATCGCTGGAATCACCCCTCCACTTT. Translation: CASSQASLESPLHF.

This sequence joins TRBV3-1 (or the pseudogene TRBV3-2) and TRBJ2-3; 10 nucleotides agree with TRBD2. Germline trimming cut 8 bases from V and 4 bases from J; bases unmatched to any gene: 12. The CDR3 extends over 16 amino acids. Germline CDR1 reads LGHDT; CDR2 reads YNNKEL (reference sequence). The CDR3 region is CASASSLAGDADTQYF. The CDR3 nucleotides read TGTGCCAGCGCTTCCTCCCTAGCGGGAGACGCAGATACGCAGTATTTT.

This chain joins TRBV5-1 and TRBJ2-3; the D gene is possibly TRBD2 (6 bases). In germline, CDR1 is SGHRS, CDR2 YFSETQ. The CDR3 consists of 15 residues. Trimming left V 0 bases short and J 6 bases short, with 14 bases between. CDR3 nucleotide sequence: TGCGCCAGCAGCTTGGGTGGCGGGACGAGGGATACGCAGTATTTT. It codes for CASSLGGGTRDTQYF.